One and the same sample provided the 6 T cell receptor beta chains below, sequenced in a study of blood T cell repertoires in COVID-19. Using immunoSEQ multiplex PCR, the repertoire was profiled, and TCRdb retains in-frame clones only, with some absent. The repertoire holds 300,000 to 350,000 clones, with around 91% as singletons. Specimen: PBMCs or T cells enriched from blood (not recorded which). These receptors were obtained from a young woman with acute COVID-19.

CDR3 DNA sequence: TGTGCCACCTCGACTAGCGGGAACGACTACAATGAGCAGTTCTTC. Protein product: CATSTSGNDYNEQFF. V and J are TRBV11-2 and TRBJ2-1, with 11 bases lining up with TRBD2. Germline V gives CDR1 SGHAT, CDR2 FQNNGV. The CDR3 is 15 residues long. Trimming cost V 10 bases and J 3 bases; bases outside gene matches: 8.

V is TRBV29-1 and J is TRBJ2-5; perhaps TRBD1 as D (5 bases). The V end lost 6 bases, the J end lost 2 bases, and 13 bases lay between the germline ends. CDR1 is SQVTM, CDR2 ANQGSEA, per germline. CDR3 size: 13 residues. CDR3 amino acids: CSVLRGLQETQYF. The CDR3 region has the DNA TGCAGCGTGCTAAGGGGTCTTCAAGAGACCCAGTACTTC.

CDR3 amino acids: CSVEGQGQETQYF. CDR3 DNA: TGCAGCGTTGAAGGACAGGGACAAGAGACCCAGTACTTC. This chain joins TRBV29-1 and TRBJ2-5; 7 bases match TRBD1. The V segment lost 1 base and the J segment 2 bases; nucleotides outside the gene matches: 1. The CDR3 contains 13 residues. CDR1 is SQVTM and CDR2 is ANQGSEA in the germline V gene.

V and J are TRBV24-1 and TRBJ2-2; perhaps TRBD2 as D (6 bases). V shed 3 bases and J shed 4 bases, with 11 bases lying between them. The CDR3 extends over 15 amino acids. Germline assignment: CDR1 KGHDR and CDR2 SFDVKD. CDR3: CATSDPTGGTGELFF. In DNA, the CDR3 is TGTGCCACCAGTGATCCGACCGGGGGCACCGGGGAGCTGTTTTTT.

The DNA for the CDR3 is TGTGCCAGCAGGGACACTAGCAATCAGCCCCAGCATTTT. Protein: CASRDTSNQPQHF. V is TRBV2 and J is TRBJ1-5, with a possible D match to TRBD1 (5 bases). This CDR3 spans 13 amino acids. V gave up 6 bases and J gave up 0 bases, with 6 bases separating them. CDR1 is SNHLY and CDR2 is FYNNEI in the germline V gene.

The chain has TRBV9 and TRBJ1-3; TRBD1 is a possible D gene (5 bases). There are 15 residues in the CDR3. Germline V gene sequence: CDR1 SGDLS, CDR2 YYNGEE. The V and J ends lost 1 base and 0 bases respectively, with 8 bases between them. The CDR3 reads CASSVTGDSGNTIYF. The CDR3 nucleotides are TGTGCCAGCAGCGTAACAGGTGACTCTGGAAACACCATATATTTT.